This T cell receptor beta chain came from a study of blood T cell repertoires in COVID-19. Looking at the study overall: Acute-phase and convalescent COVID-19 samples originated in the United States, Italy and Spain. Nucleic acid was either cDNA or gDNA, and it came from T cells, B-cell-depleted T cells, or PBMCs.

In the original analysis: By means of reference gene primer amplification, nucleated cell counts were estimated. Generated by immunoSEQ multiplex PCR, the TCRdb table keeps only in-frame clones and is missing some. V, J and clone size were drawn from that table, and D and trimming were deduced from the DNA. In the table there are roughly 260,000 clones, 82% of which are singletons. The origin of this receptor is a woman of 80 years or more with active or convalescent COVID-19. The specimen sequenced was peripheral blood.

Here the CDR3 DNA reads TGCGCCAGCAGCCCCTCTGGGGGACAACGATCACCCCTCCACTTT. It yields the protein CASSPSGGQRSPLHF. The V gene is TRBV5-1, the J gene TRBJ1-6; D is possibly TRBD1 (6 bases). CDR3 size: 15 residues. Deletions cut 4 bases from V and 10 bases from J, with 18 bases between. The germline V gene encodes CDR1 SGHRS and CDR2 YFSETQ.